This is a list of T cell receptor beta chains from one sample in a study of blood T cell repertoires in COVID-19. TCRdb keeps only in-frame clones here, not all; method: immunoSEQ multiplex PCR. This sample has roughly 250,000 clones, with around 86% found just once. The specimen sequenced was peripheral blood. These receptors originate from a woman between 55 and 75 years old with active or convalescent COVID-19. The CDR3 runs from the conserved cysteine through the conserved F or W. D genes are given only for firm matches. Expanded clones are given a class, and other clones once, few, many or no size at all.

j_gene	abundance	d_gene	v_gene	CDR3aa	CDR3nt
TRBJ1-2	-	-	TRBV2	CASSEAAQGRGTF	TGTGCCAGCAGTGAAGCCGCACAGGGTCGGGGAACCTTC
TRBJ1-5	-	TRBD1	TRBV19	CASSVSQGGGGKPQHF	TGTGCCAGTAGTGTATCACAGGGGGGCGGTGGTAAGCCCCAGCATTTT
TRBJ2-5	-	TRBD2	TRBV6-2/TRBV6-3	CASSYGLAGSQETQYF	TGTGCCAGCAGTTACGGACTAGCGGGGTCTCAAGAGACCCAGTACTTC
TRBJ2-1	-	-	TRBV6-5	CASSYSGQAFNEQFF	TGTGCCAGCAGTTACTCGGGGCAGGCCTTCAATGAGCAGTTCTTC
TRBJ2-7	-	-	TRBV9	CASSPRAFGEQYF	TGTGCCAGCAGCCCGAGGGCATTCGGCGAGCAGTACTTC
TRBJ1-4	-	TRBD1	TRBV7-2	CASSSQGGTNEKLFF	TGTGCCAGCAGCTCCCAGGGGGGAACTAATGAAAAACTGTTTTTT
TRBJ2-5	-	-	TRBV7-2	CASSLASPQETQYF	TGTGCCAGCAGCTTAGCTAGTCCCCAAGAGACCCAGTACTTC
TRBJ2-3	few	TRBD2	TRBV7-3	CASSIGTSKSTDTQYF	TGTGCCAGCAGCATCGGGACTAGCAAGAGCACAGATACGCAGTATTTT
TRBJ2-5	-	TRBD1	TRBV15	CATSSETGGGMETQYF	TGTGCCACCAGCAGCGAAACAGGGGGCGGGATGGAGACCCAGTACTTC
TRBJ1-5	-	-	TRBV19	CASQTSRVSQHF	TGTGCCAGCCAAACCTCGAGGGTGTCCCAGCATTTT
TRBJ1-1	few	-	TRBV7-9	CASSLGAQNTEAFF	TGTGCCAGCAGCTTGGGGGCCCAGAACACTGAAGCTTTCTTT
TRBJ2-1	-	-	TRBV11-1	CASSLGGLAYNEQFF	TGTGCCAGCAGCTTAGGGGGCCTTGCCTACAATGAGCAGTTCTTC
TRBJ1-2	-	TRBD1	TRBV19	CASSLRQGDYGYTF	TGTGCCAGTAGTTTACGACAGGGGGACTATGGCTACACCTTC
TRBJ2-5	-	TRBD2	TRBV7-3	CASSLGGGSQETQYF	TGTGCCAGCAGCTTAGGCGGGGGATCTCAAGAGACCCAGTACTTC
TRBJ2-3	-	-	TRBV10-1	CASSRGLTDTQYF	TGCGCCAGCAGTCGGGGACTCACAGATACGCAGTATTTT
TRBJ2-3	-	TRBD1	TRBV7-9	CASSTDRGRADTQYF	TGTGCCAGCAGCACGGACAGGGGGCGGGCAGATACGCAGTATTTT
TRBJ2-2	-	TRBD2	TRBV11-3	CASSYWAGVNTGELFF	TGTGCCAGCAGCTATTGGGCGGGAGTGAACACCGGGGAGCTGTTTTTT
TRBJ2-5	-	TRBD2	TRBV29-1	CSVEDGRGEDF	TGCAGCGTTGAAGATGGGAGGGGCGAGGACTTC
TRBJ1-1	few	-	TRBV5-6	CASSLGEGREAFF	TGTGCCAGCAGCTTGGGGGAGGGGCGTGAAGCTTTCTTT
TRBJ2-3	-	-	TRBV3-1/TRBV3-2	CASSLSEGSTDTQYF	TGTGCCAGCAGCCTCTCAGAGGGCAGCACAGATACGCAGTATTTT
TRBJ2-7	-	-	TRBV7-3	CASSLGPYPGSTYEQYF	TGTGCCAGCAGCTTGGGCCCCTATCCGGGAAGTACTTACGAGCAGTACTTC
TRBJ2-6	once	-	TRBV21-1	CASSPLEVGTRNSSGANVLTF	TGTGCCAGCAGCCCCTTGGAGGTGGGGACAAGAAATAGCTCTGGGGCCAACGTCCTGACTTTC
TRBJ1-5	-	-	TRBV5-6	CASSRGGYSNQPQHF	TGTGCCAGCAGCCGGGGAGGATATAGCAATCAGCCCCAGCATTTT